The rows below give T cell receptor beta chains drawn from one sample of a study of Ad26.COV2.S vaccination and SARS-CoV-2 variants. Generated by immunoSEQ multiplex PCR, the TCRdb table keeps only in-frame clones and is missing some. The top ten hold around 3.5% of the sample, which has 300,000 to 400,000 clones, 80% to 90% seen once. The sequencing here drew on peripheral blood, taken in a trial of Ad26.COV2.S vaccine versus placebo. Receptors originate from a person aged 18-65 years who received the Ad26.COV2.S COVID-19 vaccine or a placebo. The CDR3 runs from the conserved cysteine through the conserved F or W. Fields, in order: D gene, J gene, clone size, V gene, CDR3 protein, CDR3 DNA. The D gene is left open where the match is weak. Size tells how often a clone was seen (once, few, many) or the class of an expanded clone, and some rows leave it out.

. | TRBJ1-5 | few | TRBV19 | CATTPAAGDNQPQHF | TGTGCCACGACCCCCGCGGCGGGGGACAATCAGCCCCAGCATTTT
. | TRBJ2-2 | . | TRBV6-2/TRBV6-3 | CASSYVTGNANTGELFF | TGTGCCAGCAGTTACGTGACAGGAAACGCGAACACCGGGGAGCTGTTTTTT
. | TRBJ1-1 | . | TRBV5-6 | CASCLLDGRTEAFF | TGTGCCAGCTGCCTGCTGGACGGGCGGACTGAAGCTTTCTTT
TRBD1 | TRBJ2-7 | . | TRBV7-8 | CASSLEGQGPSYEQYF | TGTGCCAGCAGCTTAGAAGGACAGGGCCCATCCTACGAGCAGTACTTC
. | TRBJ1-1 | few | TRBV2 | CATQWWPNTEAFF | TGTGCCACCCAATGGTGGCCAAACACTGAAGCTTTCTTT
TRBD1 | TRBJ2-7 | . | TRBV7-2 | CASSEPGQGIHEQYF | TGTGCCAGCAGCGAACCGGGACAGGGGATACACGAGCAGTACTTC
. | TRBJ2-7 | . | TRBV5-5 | CASARVAYEQYF | TGTGCCAGCGCCCGGGTCGCCTACGAGCAGTACTTC
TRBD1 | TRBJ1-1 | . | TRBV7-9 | CASSSEGQLNTEAFF | TGTGCCAGCAGCTCTGAGGGACAGTTGAACACTGAAGCTTTCTTT
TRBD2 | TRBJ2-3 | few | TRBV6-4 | CASSGGLAGAITDTQYF | TGTGCCAGCAGTGGGGGACTAGCGGGGGCGATCACAGATACGCAGTATTTT
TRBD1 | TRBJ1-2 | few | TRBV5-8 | CASRVQGTLFGYTF | TGTGCCAGCAGAGTACAGGGGACGTTGTTTGGCTACACCTTC
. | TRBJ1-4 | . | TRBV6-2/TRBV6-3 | CASSLRKTNEKLFF | TGTGCCAGCAGCTTAAGGAAGACTAATGAAAAACTGTTTTTT
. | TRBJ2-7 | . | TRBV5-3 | CARSCPPGVEQYF | TGTGCCAGAAGCTGCCCTCCGGGGGTCGAGCAGTACTTC
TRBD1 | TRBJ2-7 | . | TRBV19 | CASSTDRGGNEQYF | TGTGCCAGTAGTACCGACAGGGGGGGCAACGAGCAGTACTTC
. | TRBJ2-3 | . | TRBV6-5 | CASSFGADTQYF | TGTGCCAGCAGTTTCGGAGCAGATACGCAGTATTTT
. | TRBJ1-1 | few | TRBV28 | CASQIQGWEAFF | TGTGCCAGCCAAATACAGGGTTGGGAAGCTTTCTTT
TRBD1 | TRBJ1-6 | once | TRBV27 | CASSFKTGGDSPLHF | TGTGCCAGCAGTTTCAAGACAGGGGGGGATTCACCCCTCCACTTT
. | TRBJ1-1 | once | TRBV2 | CASRGERNTEAFF | TGTGCCAGCAGAGGGGAAAGGAACACTGAAGCTTTCTTT
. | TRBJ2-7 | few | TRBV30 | CAWSDFNSPSVEQYF | TGTGCCTGGAGTGACTTCAACAGCCCTAGCGTGGAGCAGTACTTC
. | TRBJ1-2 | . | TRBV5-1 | CASSSDTVYGYTF | TGCGCCAGCAGCTCCGACACTGTCTATGGCTACACCTTC
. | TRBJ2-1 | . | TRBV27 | CASSLSGGVYPEQFF | TGTGCCAGCAGTTTATCCGGGGGTGTTTACCCTGAGCAGTTCTTC
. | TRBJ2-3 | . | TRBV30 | CAWSVEWRVDTDTQYF | TGTGCCTGGAGTGTAGAGTGGCGGGTCGACACAGATACGCAGTATTTT
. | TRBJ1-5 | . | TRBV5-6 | CASSLFGGGNQPQHF | TGTGCCAGCAGCCTATTTGGGGGTGGCAATCAGCCCCAGCATTTT
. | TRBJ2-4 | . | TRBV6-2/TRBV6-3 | CASSGSSAKNIQYF | TGTGCCAGCAGCGGATCGAGCGCCAAAAACATTCAGTACTTC
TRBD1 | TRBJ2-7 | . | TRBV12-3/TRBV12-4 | CASSTGGRYEQYF | TGTGCCAGCAGCACAGGGGGCCGCTACGAGCAGTACTTC
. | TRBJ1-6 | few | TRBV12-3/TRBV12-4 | CASSLGWNSPLHF | TGTGCCAGCAGTTTAGGGTGGAATTCACCCCTCCACTTT
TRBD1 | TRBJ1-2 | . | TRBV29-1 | CSVEVMTGTESGYTF | TGCAGCGTTGAGGTCATGACCGGGACAGAGTCTGGCTACACCTTC
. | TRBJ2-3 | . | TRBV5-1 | CASSLIDFASTDTQYF | TGCGCCAGCAGCTTGATTGATTTCGCTAGCACAGATACGCAGTATTTT
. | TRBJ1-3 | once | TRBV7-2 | CASSSPGVDGNTIYF | TGTGCCAGCAGCTCCCCCGGGGTAGACGGAAACACCATATATTTT
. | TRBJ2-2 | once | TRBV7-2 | CASIGVQGTNTGELFF | TGTGCCAGCATAGGGGTACAGGGTACGAACACCGGGGAGCTGTTTTTT
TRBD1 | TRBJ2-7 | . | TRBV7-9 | CASSSTGGPYEQYF | TGTGCCAGCAGCTCGACAGGGGGCCCCTACGAGCAGTACTTC
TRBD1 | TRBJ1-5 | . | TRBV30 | CAWSKDRSFGNQPQHF | TGTGCCTGGAGTAAGGACAGGTCTTTTGGCAATCAGCCCCAGCATTTT
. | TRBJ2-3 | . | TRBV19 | CASSIDRADTQYF | TGTGCCAGTAGTATAGACAGGGCAGATACGCAGTATTTT
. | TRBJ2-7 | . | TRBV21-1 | CASSKRKWEAETDEQYF | TGTGCCAGCAGCAAAAGAAAGTGGGAGGCGGAGACCGACGAGCAGTACTTC
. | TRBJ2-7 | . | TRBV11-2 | CASSQIYEQYF | TGTGCCAGCAGCCAAATCTACGAGCAGTACTTC
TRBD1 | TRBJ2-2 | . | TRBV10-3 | CAIRVTGGYTGELFF | TGTGCCATCAGGGTAACAGGGGGTTACACCGGGGAGCTGTTTTTT
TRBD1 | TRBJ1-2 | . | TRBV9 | CASSGPGTGPNYGYTF | TGTGCCAGCAGCGGCCCCGGGACAGGGCCTAACTATGGCTACACCTTC
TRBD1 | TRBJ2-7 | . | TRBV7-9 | CASSSPQGAVDEQYF | TGTGCCAGCAGCTCACCACAGGGGGCGGTGGACGAGCAGTACTTC
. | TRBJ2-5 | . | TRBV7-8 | CASSSTRETQYF | TGTGCCAGCAGTTCTACTCGGGAGACCCAGTACTTC
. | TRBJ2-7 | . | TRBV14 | CASSQVSATHEQYF | TGTGCCAGCAGCCAAGTCTCGGCCACCCACGAGCAGTACTTC
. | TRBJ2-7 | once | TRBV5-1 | CASTPGPTYEQYF | TGCGCCAGCACGCCGGGCCCAACCTACGAGCAGTACTTC
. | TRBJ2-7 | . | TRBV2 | CASKALGTYEQYF | TGTGCCAGCAAGGCCCTTGGGACCTACGAGCAGTACTTC
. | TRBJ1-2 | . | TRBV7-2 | CASSQEAYKSGYTF | TGTGCCAGCAGCCAAGAGGCATACAAATCTGGCTACACCTTC
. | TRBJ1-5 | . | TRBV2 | CASSGTGTFNQPQHF | TGTGCCAGCAGTGGGACCGGGACGTTTAATCAGCCCCAGCATTTT
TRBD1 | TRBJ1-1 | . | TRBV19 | CASYTGGEAFF | TGTGCCAGTTATACAGGGGGTGAAGCTTTCTTT
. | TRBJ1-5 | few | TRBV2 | CASGVGVQPQHF | TGTGCCTCAGGGGTTGGAGTTCAGCCCCAGCATTTT
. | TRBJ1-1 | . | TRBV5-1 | CASSTFGGGTEAFF | TGCGCCAGCAGCACCTTCGGGGGAGGGACTGAAGCTTTCTTT
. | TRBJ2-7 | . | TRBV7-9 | CASSQDAGRAYEQYF | TGTGCCAGCAGCCAGGACGCGGGGAGAGCCTACGAGCAGTACTTC
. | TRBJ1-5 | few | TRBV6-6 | CASSSGWGDQPQHF | TGTGCCAGCAGTTCGGGGTGGGGGGATCAGCCCCAGCATTTT
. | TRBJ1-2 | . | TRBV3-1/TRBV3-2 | CASSQDRRASSDRFGYTF | TGTGCCAGCAGCCAAGATCGCCGGGCCTCAAGCGATAGATTTGGCTACACCTTC
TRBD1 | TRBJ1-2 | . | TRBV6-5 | CASSYSETGGSGYTF | TGTGCCAGCAGTTACTCCGAGACAGGGGGCTCTGGCTACACCTTC
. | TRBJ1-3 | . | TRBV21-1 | CASNQGGVRNTIYF | TGTGCCAGCAACCAGGGGGGGGTACGGAACACCATATATTTT
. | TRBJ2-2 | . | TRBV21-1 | CASSKEDPYRGHTGELFF | TGTGCCAGCAGCAAAGAAGACCCCTACAGGGGGCACACCGGGGAGCTGTTTTTT
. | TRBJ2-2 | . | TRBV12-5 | CASGLVLTGELFF | TGTGCTAGTGGTTTGGTTCTCACCGGGGAGCTGTTTTTT
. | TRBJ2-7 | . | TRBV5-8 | CASSPTPVREYEQYF | TGTGCCAGCAGCCCAACCCCTGTCAGGGAATACGAGCAGTACTTC
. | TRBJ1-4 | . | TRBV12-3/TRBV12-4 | CASRGGGEKLFF | TGTGCCAGTAGAGGTGGGGGTGAAAAACTGTTTTTT